What follows are 10 T cell receptor beta chains derived from one specimen sequenced in a study of Tregs in tolerant kidney transplant recipients. The protocol was immunoSEQ multiplex PCR, while the TCRdb copy is restricted to in-frame clones and leaves out a portion. The sample has under 100,000 clones, around 94% seen once. The specimen sequenced was CD8+ T cells from blood. The receptors come from a human donor in good health.

The chain combines TRBV30 with TRBJ2-2; tentatively, D is TRBD2 (6 bases). The CDR3 is 15 residues long. The V and J ends lost 3 bases and 3 bases respectively, with 14 bases between them. Germline V gene data show CDR1 as GTSNPN and CDR2 as SVGIG (reference sequence). CDR3 protein: CAWRGGDGDTGELFF. The CDR3, as DNA: TGTGCCTGGAGAGGAGGGGATGGGGACACCGGGGAGCTGTTTTTT. The full variable domain, its missing parts supplied by reference TRBV30 and TRBJ2-2, is SQTIHQWPATLVQPVGSPLSLECTVEGTSNPNLYWYRQAAGRGLQLLFYSVGIGQISSEVPQNLSASRPQDRQFILSSKKLLLSDSGFYLCAWRGGDGDTGELFFGEGSRLTVL.

The genes are TRBV27 and TRBJ1-5; TRBD1 is a possible D gene (6 bases). This CDR3 contains 16 residues. In germline, CDR1 is MNHEY, CDR2 SMNVEV (reference sequence). V was cut by 0 bases and J by 3 bases, with 12 bases left in between. In DNA form, the CDR3 reads TGTGCCAGCAGTTTATCACCGGGACACCCCAATCAGCCCCAGCATTTT. Amino acids: CASSLSPGHPNQPQHF.

This chain joins TRBV30 and TRBJ2-5; the D gene is possibly TRBD2 (6 bases). The CDR3 is 14 amino acids. Trimming cost V 4 bases and J 5 bases, with 17 bases left between them. Germline CDR1 and CDR2: GTSNPN and SVGIG (reference sequence). The CDR3 reads CAWTLAGSKETQYF. The CDR3 region has the DNA TGTGCCTGGACCCTTGCCGGGAGCAAGGAGACCCAGTACTTC. The variable domain in full, completed from reference TRBV30 and TRBJ2-5, reads SQTIHQWPATLVQPVGSPLSLECTVEGTSNPNLYWYRQAAGRGLQLLFYSVGIGQISSEVPQNLSASRPQDRQFILSSKKLLLSDSGFYLCAWTLAGSKETQYFGPGTRLLVL.

The chain couples TRBV27 to TRBJ1-1, with D uncertain. The CDR3 has 14 residues. V was shortened by 3 bases and J by 1 base, with 9 bases between the two germline ends. Looked up from germline, CDR1 is MNHEY and CDR2 is SMNVEV (reference sequence). Written as DNA, the CDR3 is TGTGCCAGCAGTTTCCACGTCGGGAACACTGAAGCTTTCTTT. It codes for CASSFHVGNTEAFF.

This chain joins TRBV6-4 and TRBJ2-1, with 12 nucleotides matching TRBD2. The trim removed 3 bases at V and 7 bases at J, leaving 1 base unmatched. Germline V lookup: CDR1 MRHNA, CDR2 SNTAGT. The CDR3 consists of 14 residues. The CDR3 DNA reads TGTGCCAGCAGTGAGACTAGCGGGGGTAATGAGCAGTTCTTC. It translates to CASSETSGGNEQFF.

The rearrangement uses TRBV27 and TRBJ2-7; a possible D gene is TRBD2 (6 bases). Germline V gene lookup returns CDR1 MNHEY and CDR2 SMNVEV (reference sequence). The V gene lost 0 bases and the J gene lost 0 bases, with 12 bases spanning the gap. This CDR3 region has 16 residues. CDR3 coding DNA: TGTGCCAGCAGTTTATCGACGGGGGAGATCTCCTACGAGCAGTACTTC. Protein sequence: CASSLSTGEISYEQYF.

The gene calls are TRBV27 and TRBJ2-1; TRBD2 matches 7 bases. The CDR3 sequence is 15 residues long. CDR1 MNHEY and CDR2 SMNVEV come from the germline V gene (reference sequence). V lost 6 bases to trimming and J lost 0 bases; unmatched junction nucleotides: 5. This CDR3 reads CASRVWEGSYNEQFF. The CDR3 region has the DNA TGTGCCAGCAGGGTGTGGGAGGGCTCCTACAATGAGCAGTTCTTC.

This chain uses TRBV6-4 with TRBJ2-7; the D gene is possibly TRBD2 (6 bases). The V gene's germline CDR1 is MRHNA and CDR2 SNTAGT. V dropped 3 bases and J dropped 12 bases, with 12 bases sitting between them. This CDR3 has 11 amino acids. The CDR3 DNA sequence: TGTGCCAGCAGTGAAAACGGGGACTGGTACTTC. Protein product: CASSENGDWYF.

CDR3 DNA sequence: TGTGCCAGCAGTAGACAGTTTGATCGTTACAATGAGCAGTTCTTC. Protein sequence: CASSRQFDRYNEQFF. The chain employs TRBV2 and TRBJ2-1; TRBD1 might be the D (5 bases). V lost 5 bases, J lost 4 bases, and 15 bases lay in between. Germline CDR1 reads SNHLY; CDR2 reads FYNNEI. The CDR3 is 15 residues long.

V and J are TRBV5-6 and TRBJ2-1, with D perhaps matching TRBD2 (7 bases). Germline lookup yields CDR1 SGHDT and CDR2 YYEEEE. Trimming removed 10 bases at V and 4 bases at J, with 18 bases between. The CDR3 is made up of 14 amino acids. The CDR3 sequence is CAASPGGRYNEQFF. The CDR3 DNA reads TGTGCCGCAAGCCCGGGGGGCAGGTACAATGAGCAGTTCTTC.